Sequencing of this T cell receptor beta chain was carried out in a study of Graves' ophthalmopathy and Graves' hyperthyroidism listed by TCRdb under 2018. Context from the whole study: Peripheral blood samples were taken at the time of initial diagnosis, before any treatment was given. To tell Graves' ophthalmopathy apart from Graves' hyperthyroidism, and to predict which patients would progress to ophthalmopathy, the study relied on TCR beta repertoire signatures. In total, over 130 blood samples were TCR-sequenced: fewer than 50 ophthalmopathy, some 75 hyperthyroidism and around 17 hyperthyroidism-to-ophthalmopathy patients. A discovery set of 95 to 100 patients (approximately 45 ophthalmopathy, about 59 stable hyperthyroidism) was enrolled to explore V-J signatures distinguishing ophthalmopathy from hyperthyroidism. An independent validation cohort was composed of 18 hyperthyroidism patients and around 16 patients who later progressed from hyperthyroidism to ophthalmopathy. In over 5 hyperthyroidism patients, the T-cell repertoires found in thyroid tissue were compared with those found in blood. Following sample collection, hyperthyroidism patients were given methimazole at a starting dose of 30 mg daily, and ophthalmopathy patients were given high-dose intravenous methylprednisolone.

Ophthalmopathy patients were characterized by moderately to severely active disease, a Clinical Activity Score of at least 3, a NOSPECS grade of at least 4, and a disease duration under 3 months. Patients with other autoimmune diseases, uncontrolled infections, pregnancy or lactation were excluded. Diagnosis was based on clinical symptoms, serum thyroxine, TRAb, thyroid ultrasound and orbital computed tomography. Using Ficoll-Paque density gradient centrifugation, PBMCs were isolated from 9 to 10 ml of fresh peripheral blood. Total RNA was extracted with Trizol reagent and quality-checked on an Agilent 2100 Bioanalyzer. Remarks on this clonotype: This clone's antigen is unknown. Per-base quality was not reported, and no clone a single base away is much larger than it.

TCR beta CDR3 regions were amplified from RNA transcripts for repertoire sequencing. HTBI primers and the Qiagen OneStep RT-PCR kit were used in a first-round RT-PCR, which was followed by a second-round multiplex PCR, size selection and purification. Sequencing of the libraries was carried out on an Illumina HiSeq2000 in paired-end mode with 100 bp reads. The published analysis was carried out like this. SOAPnuke was used to process the reads, throwing out any read that had adapters, had uncalled bases, had a mean Phred below 15, or lacked an exact constant-primer or identifier match. COPE v1.2.5 was used to merge the high-quality paired reads. Each unique nucleotide sequence was defined as a clonotype, and clonotypes were aligned to IMGT TRB V, D and J references with MiTCR v1.1. The analysis was limited to V-J combinations with a frequency above 0.0001, which together covered 99.2% of repertoires. For each V-J combination, a TCR clonal expansion and chaos score was defined as F50 clonal expansion divided by the chaos observed in the TCRdist matrix. Features were reduced by Welch's t-statistics and random forest to approximately 13 V-J combinations, which fed a naive Bayes classifier. The similarity between thyroid and blood repertoires was quantified using the Morisita-Horn index. TCRdb ran its own pipeline on the public reads, namely fastp trimming at Q25 and MiXCR clone calling, and kept in-frame beta chains. Duplicate CDR3 protein sequences are folded into a single record with the most common DNA and genes. In this record, the V and J calls reflect TCRdb's handling and not the investigators' own analysis. Recorded for this sample are under 350,000 distinct CDR3 sequences; 17% of them occurred a single time. The top ten hold about 12% of the sample.

Findings and caveats that apply to the study as a whole: In cross-validation, the 13-signature model distinguished ophthalmopathy from stable hyperthyroidism with approximately 88% sensitivity and about 81% specificity, and in the test set the corresponding values were roughly 78% and 74%. No statistical method was used to predetermine the sample size, and group allocation was not hidden from the investigators. Most expanded thyroid clonotypes with frequency above 0.001 were also detected in blood, suggesting blood repertoires may reflect the thyroid immune response. In validation, the model predicted ophthalmopathy progression with 70.59% sensitivity and less than 80% specificity; 12 predicted patients were CT-confirmed with GO in a median of about 7.1 months.

The sequence derives from an adult man with Graves' ophthalmopathy. The sample comprised peripheral blood.

The nucleotide sequence reads TGCAGTGCACCAGCGGCTAACTATGGCTACACCTTC. Its coded protein is CSAPAANYGYTF. This chain joins TRBV20-1 to TRBJ1-2; the D gene cannot be resolved reliably. The germline ends are 8 bases apart after V is trimmed by 6 bases and J by 0 bases. Reading the germline V gene (reference sequence) gives CDR1 DFQATT and CDR2 SNEGSKA. The CDR3 spans 12 residues, from the cysteine through the phenylalanine. The read is trimmed to its CDR3 DNA, 36 bases read in frame from base 1.